The 23 T cell receptor beta chains reported below all come from one sample, sequenced in a study of CD8 T cells in Susac syndrome. The RNA, about 0.45 to 1 ug, was put through reverse transcription using random hexamers. MiXCR was run by TCRdb on the immunoSEQ multiplex PCR reads, yielding one entry per CDR3 protein. The sample includes approximately 300,000 distinct CDR3 sequences, approximately 85% of them seen just once. The sequenced material came from CD8+ T cells from PBMCs. These TCRs come from a human donor with multiple sclerosis.

The chain employs TRBV28 and TRBJ1-3; possibly TRBD1 for D (5 bases). The CDR3 runs to 16 residues. Germline-derived CDR1 and CDR2 are MDHEN and SYDVKM. The germline V and J ends were trimmed by 4 bases and 0 bases, with 13 bases remaining between them. The CDR3 DNA follows: TGTGCCAGCAGTTCCCTCCCGGGGGACTCTGGAAACACCATATATTTT. Its translation: CASSSLPGDSGNTIYF.

The chain links TRBV7-9 to TRBJ1-5; the match to TRBD1 covers 11 bases. Germline trimming cut 1 base from V and 3 bases from J; bases unmatched to any gene: 5. The CDR3 contains 17 residues. Germline V CDR1 and CDR2: SEHNR, FQNEAQ (reference sequence). The CDR3 DNA follows: TGTGCCAGCAGCTTAGGCGGACAGGGGGCTATCAATCAGCCCCAGCATTTT. Amino acids: CASSLGGQGAINQPQHF.

This rearrangement joins TRBV29-1 to TRBJ2-7; a possible D gene is TRBD1 (7 bases). Germline lookup yields CDR1 SQVTM and CDR2 ANQGSEA. The CDR3 is 14 residues long. V was cut by 7 bases and J by 2 bases, with 18 bases left in between. The CDR3 DNA sequence: TGCAGCGCCGGGGGACAGATGGGTCCCTACGAGCAGTACTTC. Protein sequence: CSAGGQMGPYEQYF.

The rearrangement uses TRBV21-1 and TRBJ1-5. TRBV21-1 is designated a pseudogene. This CDR3 is built from 13 residues. CDR3 sequence (DNA): TGTGCCAGCAGCAGAAACAGGAATCAGCCCCAGCATTTT. It translates to CASSRNRNQPQHF.

This chain connects TRBV20-1 to TRBJ2-3; perhaps D is TRBD1 or TRBD2 (5 bases each). Germline V gene lookup returns CDR1 DFQATT and CDR2 SNEGSKA (reference sequence). Trimming left V 1 base short and J 4 bases short, with 18 bases between. The CDR3 sequence is 16 residues long. CDR3 in amino acids: CSARGSGWGISDTQYF. The CDR3 nucleotides are TGCAGTGCTAGAGGTTCAGGTTGGGGGATTTCAGATACGCAGTATTTT.

The rearrangement links TRBV3-1 to TRBJ2-1, with TRBD2 as a possible D gene (5 bases). The CDR3 has 15 amino acids. Germline V gene sequence: CDR1 LGHDT, CDR2 YNNKEL (reference sequence). V was trimmed by 5 bases and J by 6 bases, leaving 17 bases between them. CDR3 coding DNA: TGTGCCAGCAGCGCCACTAGTAAAGTGGGCAATGAGCAGTTCTTC. This encodes CASSATSKVGNEQFF.

This chain uses TRBV5-5 with TRBJ2-7, with a weak D call TRBD2 (6 bases). This CDR3 contains 18 residues. V lost 1 base and J lost 2, with 22 bases in between. Germline CDR1 is SGHKS and CDR2 is YYEKEE (reference sequence). The CDR3 DNA sequence: TGTGCCAGCAGCTTGCCGGAGGGCGGAGACGGACTCGCCTACGAGCAGTACTTC. The encoded protein is CASSLPEGGDGLAYEQYF.

V and J are TRBV27 and TRBJ1-2, with 7 bases aligning to TRBD1. Germline lookup yields CDR1 MNHEY and CDR2 SMNVEV (reference sequence). There are 14 residues in the CDR3. CDR3 sequence (DNA): TGTGCATCGAGCATTATAGGGGGCGAGTATGGCTACACCTTC. This gives the protein CASSIIGGEYGYTF.

This chain links TRBV10-3 with TRBJ1-2; D unresolved. Germline V gives CDR1 ENHRY, CDR2 SYGVKD. Between the trimmed V and J ends, which lost 0 bases and 2 bases, there was a span of 4 bases. The CDR3 loop spans 13 amino acids. The CDR3 is CAISESGNYGYTF. The CDR3 DNA is TGTGCCATCAGTGAGTCAGGGAACTATGGCTACACCTTC.

The chain employs TRBV6-1 and TRBJ2-7; TRBD1 matches 8 bases. The germline gives CDR1 MNHNS, CDR2 SASEGT. J lost 3 bases, V lost 6 bases, and 22 bases had no gene match. The CDR3 totals 19 residues. The CDR3 bases are TGTGCCAGCAGCCCAACCCAGGGTACAGGGGGGCGGAGGGTCTACGAGCAGTACTTC. Amino acids: CASSPTQGTGGRRVYEQYF.

This rearrangement joins TRBV20-1 to TRBJ2-7; weak D call: TRBD2 (5 bases). V lost 0 bases and J lost 4, with 19 bases in between. The CDR3 has 16 residues. Germline V CDR1 and CDR2: DFQATT, SNEGSKA (reference sequence). Here the CDR3 DNA reads TGCAGTGCTAGAGATCGTCGGGCTAGCTTCGCGTACGAGCAGTACTTC. This translates into CSARDRRASFAYEQYF.

This clonotype was recorded once. The chain uses TRBV12-3 or TRBV12-4 and TRBJ2-3, with a possible D match to TRBD2 (5 bases). CDR3 size: 14 residues. Trimming took off 7 bases at V and 3 bases at J, with 14 bases between the two ends. The CDR3 region has the DNA TGTGCCAGCAATCAAGCCCTAGCAACAGATACGCAGTATTTT. It encodes CASNQALATDTQYF.

The CDR3 here is CASSYRYSSGGRYNEQFF. CDR3 coding DNA: TGTGCCAGCAGTTACCGTTATTCTAGCGGGGGGCGGTACAATGAGCAGTTCTTC. V usage is TRBV6-5 and J usage is TRBJ2-1, with 11 bases lining up with TRBD2. The CDR3 consists of 18 residues. Looked up from germline, CDR1 is MNHEY and CDR2 is SVGAGI. Trimming removed 2 bases from V and 4 bases from J; junction bases left unmatched: 10.

This rearrangement joins TRBV12-3 or TRBV12-4 to TRBJ2-7; D may be TRBD1 (6 bases). The V end was cut by 1 base, the J end by 5 bases, with 18 bases between. The length of the CDR3 is 16 residues. For the CDR3, the DNA is TGTGCCAGCAGTTTAGTTCCGGGACACTTAGGACACGAGCAGTACTTC. Translation gives CASSLVPGHLGHEQYF.

This chain connects TRBV6-1 to TRBJ2-5; D is unclear. Deletions cut 5 bases from V and 2 bases from J, with 12 bases between. CDR1 and CDR2 from the germline V gene are MNHNS and SASEGT. The CDR3 covers 14 residues. CDR3 DNA: TGTGCCAGCAGTCCACCTGACACGCAAGAGACCCAGTACTTC. Encoded protein: CASSPPDTQETQYF.

This chain uses TRBV9 with TRBJ2-1, with TRBD2 matching 7 bases. This CDR3 is 15 amino acids long. Germline V lookup: CDR1 SGDLS, CDR2 YYNGEE. V shed 0 bases and J 10 bases; nucleotides not matched to a gene: 10. DNA of the CDR3: TGTGCCAGCAGCGTAGAGGAAACTAGCGTCGGCGAGCAGTTCTTC. Its translation is CASSVEETSVGEQFF.

This clonotype was counted once. J is TRBJ1-5 and V is TRBV20-1; D might be TRBD1 (5 bases). The V end was cut by 6 bases, the J end by 2 bases, with 26 bases between. The CDR3 has 18 residues. Germline CDR1 is DFQATT and CDR2 is SNEGSKA (reference sequence). CDR3 sequence (DNA): TGCAGTGCCCGGGTTATGGGGGACTTGTCTATTGGCAATCAGCCCCAGCATTTT. Translating it yields CSARVMGDLSIGNQPQHF.

The rearrangement links TRBV20-1 to TRBJ1-3, with 8 bases lining up with TRBD1. This CDR3 spans 15 amino acids. Germline assignment: CDR1 DFQATT and CDR2 SNEGSKA (reference sequence). J gave up 6 bases and V 6 bases, and 13 bases lay outside the gene matches. The CDR3 region is CSAKWNTGGVNTIYF. The CDR3 DNA follows: TGCAGTGCCAAGTGGAACACAGGGGGAGTAAACACCATATATTTT.

The V and J genes are TRBV30 and TRBJ2-1; no firm D call. Trimming took 2 bases from V and 2 from J, leaving 7 bases between them. This CDR3 has 13 residues. Germline V CDR1 and CDR2: GTSNPN, SVGIG (reference sequence). Written as DNA, the CDR3 is TGTGCCTGGAGTTGGGGAACCTACAATGAGCAGTTCTTC. This codes for CAWSWGTYNEQFF.

The chain employs TRBV9 and TRBJ1-2, with TRBD1 matching 9 bases. The V gene end was trimmed by 0 bases and the J gene end by 6 bases; junction bases not matched to a gene: 15. This CDR3 is 18 amino acids long. Germline CDR1 SGDLS, CDR2 YYNGEE. CDR3 residues: CASSVDGTGLYSINGYTF. In nucleotides, the CDR3 is TGTGCCAGCAGCGTAGACGGGACAGGGCTTTACTCGATAAATGGCTACACCTTC.

The genes are TRBV29-1 and TRBJ2-7, with 12 bases fitting TRBD2. This CDR3 contains 13 residues. Germline V gene sequence: CDR1 SQVTM, CDR2 ANQGSEA. The junction had 1 base not matched to a gene; V was cut back by 4 bases and J by 3 bases. Written as DNA, the CDR3 is TGCAGCGTTGTGACTAGCGGGAGCTACGAGCAGTACTTC. This sequence encodes CSVVTSGSYEQYF.

V gene TRBV4-1 combines with J gene TRBJ2-5; D gene unclear. The CDR3 runs 14 residues. CDR1 is MGHRA, CDR2 YSYEKL, per germline. V was shortened by 1 base and J by 4 bases, with 10 bases between the two germline ends. CDR3 in amino acids: CASSQAQSRETQYF. CDR3 nucleotides: TGCGCCAGCAGCCAAGCTCAGAGTCGAGAGACCCAGTACTTC.

V and J are TRBV4-2 and TRBJ2-1; tentatively, D is TRBD2 (5 bases). The germline V and J ends were trimmed by 0 bases and 0 bases, with 15 bases remaining between them. Looked up from germline, CDR1 is LGHNA and CDR2 is YNFKEQ. The CDR3 totals 18 residues. CDR3 DNA sequence: TGTGCCAGCAGCCAAGATCCACTAGAATCTAGCTCCTACAATGAGCAGTTCTTC. Encoded protein: CASSQDPLESSSYNEQFF.